The 29 T cell receptor beta chains below were found in one sample sequenced in a study of T cells after yellow fever vaccination. TCRdb reprocessed the 5' RACE reads via MiXCR and lists one record per CDR3 protein. Of about 220,000 distinct CDR3 sequences listed, approximately 3% are singletons. Sequenced here: CD4+ T cells sorted from PBMCs, sampled 10 days after the yellow fever booster vaccination. The receptors here all came from a man aged 18 to 35 who received the YFV17D yellow fever vaccine.

The chain recombines TRBV12-3 or TRBV12-4 with TRBJ2-3, with D perhaps matching TRBD2 (6 bases). V lost 1 base to trimming and J lost 7 bases, with 15 bases between them. The CDR3 has 15 residues. CDR3 region: CASSLGRGKRNTQYF. CDR3 DNA sequence: TGTGCCAGCAGTTTAGGACGGGGGAAACGAAATACGCAGTATTTT.

This clonotype was found a few times. The J gene is TRBJ1-4, the V gene TRBV5-5; D gene uncertain. Trimming took off 5 bases at V and 4 bases at J, with 12 bases between the two ends. Per germline, CDR1 SGHKS and CDR2 YYEKEE (reference sequence). The CDR3 contains 14 residues. CDR3 region: CASRTGRSNEKLFF. CDR3 nucleotides: TGTGCCAGCAGAACCGGGCGGAGTAATGAAAAACTGTTTTTT. Supplemented by reference TRBV5-5 and TRBJ1-4, the full variable domain reads DAGVTQSPTHLIKTRGQQVTLRCSPISGHKSVSWYQQVLGQGPQFIFQYYEKEERGRGNFPDRFSARQFPNYSSELNVNALLLGDSALYLCASRTGRSNEKLFFGSGTQLSVL.

This clonotype occurred many times. The chain has TRBV18 and TRBJ1-6; D is perhaps TRBD1 (5 bases). With 0 bases removed from V and 14 bases from J, the gap between germline ends came to 11 bases. This CDR3 has 13 residues. Germline CDR1 and CDR2: KGHSH and LQKENI. The CDR3 spells CASSPPGGSALHF. The CDR3 coding sequence is TGTGCCAGCTCACCACCGGGGGGGTCGGCCCTCCACTTT.

There are many counts of this clonotype. As DNA, the CDR3 is TGTGCCAGCAGAGCGCAAGGGTCACCCCTCCACTTT. It yields the protein CASRAQGSPLHF. V gene TRBV7-2 combines with J gene TRBJ1-6; D is unresolved. The CDR3 is made up of 12 amino acids. Trimming removed 6 bases from V and 10 bases from J, with 10 bases in between. Germline CDR1 reads SGHTA; CDR2 reads FQGNSA.

The sample holds many counts of this clonotype. This chain uses TRBV12-3 or TRBV12-4 with TRBJ1-1; tentative D call: TRBD1 (5 bases). The CDR3 is 12 amino acids. The V end was cut by 4 bases, the J end by 8 bases, with 11 bases between. The CDR3 spells CASSSAWGEAFF. CDR3 bases: TGTGCCAGCAGTTCCGCTTGGGGCGAAGCTTTCTTT.

The chain uses TRBV7-8 and TRBJ2-3; no clear D gene. The CDR3 runs 14 residues. The V gene lost 4 bases and the J gene lost 2 bases, with 10 bases spanning the gap. Germline CDR1 and CDR2: SGHVS and FQNEAQ. For the CDR3, the DNA is TGTGCCAGCAGCTCTAAACGGATCACAGATACGCAGTATTTT. This translates into CASSSKRITDTQYF.

This clonotype turned up a few times. The chain uses TRBV7-2 and TRBJ1-2, with D hard to call. This CDR3 is 11 amino acids long. Trimming pared 5 bases from V and 8 bases from J, leaving 9 bases between. From germline, CDR1 is SGHTA and CDR2 FQGNSA. CDR3 DNA sequence: TGTGCCAGCAGCCCCGGCCAGGGCTACACCTTC. Its protein is CASSPGQGYTF.

The genes are TRBV7-2 and TRBJ1-4; D is unresolved. The germline gives CDR1 SGHTA, CDR2 FQGNSA. This CDR3 has 15 amino acids. Trimming pared 1 base from V and 4 bases from J, leaving 10 bases between. For the CDR3, the DNA is TGTGCCAGCAGCTTAGTTTCCCGGAATAATGAAAAACTGTTTTTT. It translates to CASSLVSRNNEKLFF.

The chain couples TRBV6-5 to TRBJ1-5, with a weak D call TRBD1 (6 bases). Trimming took 5 bases from V and 2 from J, leaving 22 bases between them. The germline gives CDR1 MNHEY, CDR2 SVGAGI. The CDR3 contains 18 residues. CDR3 bases: TGTGCCAGCAGTCCGTGGGGGGGGGGCGCGAGGGGCAATCAGCCCCAGCATTTT. It codes for CASSPWGGGARGNQPQHF.

This clonotype appeared a few times. The rearrangement links TRBV7-2 to TRBJ2-3, with 9 bases lining up with TRBD1. The V gene end was trimmed by 2 bases and the J gene end by 3 bases; junction bases not matched to a gene: 3. The CDR3 is made up of 15 amino acids. Germline V CDR1 and CDR2: SGHTA, FQGNSA. The CDR3 sequence is CASSLNRGPTDTQYF. In DNA form, the CDR3 reads TGTGCCAGCAGCTTAAACAGGGGGCCGACAGATACGCAGTATTTT.

This clonotype was seen many times. V gene TRBV7-8 combines with J gene TRBJ2-5, with D perhaps matching TRBD2 (6 bases). The germline V and J ends were trimmed by 6 bases and 1 base, with 9 bases remaining between them. There are 13 residues in the CDR3. Germline-derived CDR1 and CDR2 are SGHVS and FQNEAQ. CDR3 in amino acids: CASRDYLQETQYF. For the CDR3, the DNA is TGTGCCAGCAGGGACTATCTCCAAGAGACCCAGTACTTC.

The V and J genes are TRBV10-3 and TRBJ1-3; D remains unclear. V was trimmed by 10 bases and J by 0 bases, leaving 13 bases between them. The CDR3 runs 14 residues. Germline V gene lookup returns CDR1 ENHRY and CDR2 SYGVKD. CDR3 sequence: CANKPGGSGNTIYF. In DNA, the CDR3 is TGTGCCAACAAACCAGGAGGCTCTGGAAACACCATATATTTT.

This chain joins TRBV7-9 and TRBJ2-1, with TRBD1 matching over 10 bases. The CDR3 extends over 18 amino acids. Losses at the gene ends were 2 bases for V and 3 bases for J; bases not matched to a gene: 10. Per the germline V gene, CDR1 is SEHNR and CDR2 is FQNEAQ (reference sequence). The CDR3 loop is CASSLLSRTGGVYNEQFF. CDR3 nucleotide sequence: TGTGCCAGCAGCTTATTATCCCGGACAGGGGGAGTCTACAATGAGCAGTTCTTC.

This clonotype was recorded a few times. The CDR3 DNA follows: TGTGCCAGCTCACCAAGAGACAGGGCTACCTACGAGCAGTACTTC. This translates into CASSPRDRATYEQYF. The genes are TRBV18 and TRBJ2-7; 7 bases are a match to TRBD1. CDR1 KGHSH and CDR2 LQKENI come from the germline V gene. Trimming cost V 2 bases and J 2 bases; bases outside gene matches: 6. This CDR3 contains 15 residues.

This clonotype was observed a few times. This CDR3 is CASRHDRLYSTDTQYF. CDR3 DNA sequence: TGCGCCAGCAGGCATGACCGTCTCTACTCTACAGATACGCAGTATTTT. V gene TRBV10-2 combines with J gene TRBJ2-3; no clear D gene. Looked up from germline, CDR1 is WSHSY and CDR2 is SAAADI. The ends were cut back, 6 bases at V and 3 bases at J, with 19 bases in the middle. This CDR3 has 16 residues.

The rearrangement joins TRBV25-1 to TRBJ2-7; 9 bases align to TRBD1. The CDR3 is 15 amino acids. Germline CDR1 and CDR2: MGHDK and SYGVNS. V was clipped by 3 bases and J by 3 bases; unmatched bases: 6. The CDR3 DNA follows: TGTGCCAGCAGTGACGGACAGGGGTACGGCTACGAGCAGTACTTC. Translated, it gives CASSDGQGYGYEQYF.

This clonotype was found many times. V is TRBV11-2 and J is TRBJ2-7, with TRBD1 matching over 10 bases. The V gene's germline CDR1 is SGHAT and CDR2 FQNNGV. This CDR3 has 16 amino acids. With V trimmed by 6 bases and J by 6 bases, 14 bases remained unmatched. CDR3 sequence reads: CASRIPGQGFLSEQYF. CDR3 sequence (DNA): TGTGCCAGCAGGATTCCGGGACAGGGGTTTTTGTCCGAGCAGTACTTC. Supplemented by reference TRBV11-2 and TRBJ2-7, the full variable domain reads EAGVAQSPRYKIIEKRQSVAFWCNPISGHATLYWYQQILGQGPKLLIQFQNNGVVDDSQLPKDRFSAERLKGVDSTLKIQPAKLEDSAVYLCASRIPGQGFLSEQYFGPGTRLTVT.

This clonotype was counted only a few times. This chain uses TRBV21-1 with TRBJ2-3; TRBD1 is the table's D call and was not checked against the DNA. TRBV21-1 is a listed pseudogene. This CDR3 comprises 18 residues. CDR3 DNA: TGTGCCAGCAGCAAAAAACTCCCCTGTGGGACTAGCACAGATACGCAGTATTTT. Translated, it gives CASSKKLPCGTSTDTQYF.

The CDR3 sequence is CASTSGRQGNQPQHF. CDR3 bases: TGTGCCAGCACCTCTGGGCGACAGGGAAATCAGCCCCAGCATTTT. The chain links TRBV12-3 or TRBV12-4 to TRBJ1-5; 7 positions match TRBD1. The J segment lost 4 bases and the V segment lost 7 bases, leaving 10 bases of the junction unmatched. CDR3 length equals 15 residues.

In this sample, this clonotype turned up many times. The chain uses TRBV24-1 and TRBJ2-1; 9 nucleotides match TRBD1. This CDR3 has 15 amino acids. V was pared by 5 bases and J by 4 bases, with 5 bases of the junction left unmatched. Germline V lookup: CDR1 KGHDR, CDR2 SFDVKD. The CDR3 region has the DNA TGTGCCACCAGTGGAAGGACAGGGGAATACAATGAGCAGTTCTTC. Amino acid sequence: CATSGRTGEYNEQFF.

The gene calls are TRBV7-2 and TRBJ2-1; 8 bases align to TRBD2. This CDR3 spans 15 amino acids. V dropped 5 bases and J dropped 5; count of bases not matched to a gene: 8. Per the germline V gene, CDR1 is SGHTA and CDR2 is FQGNSA. The chain's CDR3 is CASSPIAGTNNEQFF. The DNA for the CDR3 is TGTGCCAGCAGCCCAATAGCGGGGACTAACAATGAGCAGTTCTTC. Filled out from reference TRBV7-2 and TRBJ2-1, the complete variable domain reads GAGVSQSPSNKVTEKGKDVELRCDPISGHTALYWYRQSLGQGLEFLIYFQGNSAPDKSGLPSDRFSAERTGGSVSTLTIQRTQQEDSAVYLCASSPIAGTNNEQFFGPGTRLTVL.

The chain joins TRBV20-1 to TRBJ1-1; D call uncertain. V was clipped by 0 bases and J by 1 base, with 6 bases between them. The length of the CDR3 is 13 residues. CDR1 and CDR2 (germline): DFQATT, SNEGSKA (reference sequence). The CDR3 DNA is TGCAGTGCTAGAGAGGTTCGGAACACTGAAGCTTTCTTT. It codes for CSAREVRNTEAFF.

Many counts were recorded for this clonotype. The chain combines TRBV12-3 or TRBV12-4 with TRBJ2-3; D ambiguous. The CDR3 spans 14 residues. V lost 5 bases and J lost 5, with 14 bases in between. In DNA form, the CDR3 reads TGTGCCAGCAGTGATCGACCTGGTCAAGATACGCAGTATTTT. Its protein is CASSDRPGQDTQYF.

This clonotype was counted ten times or more. The V call is TRBV7-9, the J call TRBJ1-6, with 8 bases that match TRBD1. The CDR3 spans 15 residues. Germline values: CDR1 SEHNR, CDR2 FQNEAQ (reference sequence). The trim removed 3 bases at V and 8 bases at J, leaving 6 bases unmatched. CDR3 sequence reads: CASSFGQGLYSPLHF. DNA of the CDR3: TGTGCCAGCAGCTTCGGACAGGGCTTGTATTCACCCCTCCACTTT.

This clonotype was detected only a few times. The chain recombines TRBV12-3 or TRBV12-4 with TRBJ2-5; D gene ambiguous. With 4 bases removed from V and 7 bases from J, the gap between germline ends came to 13 bases. The length of the CDR3 is 13 residues. This chain's CDR3 is CASSSDPPGTQYF. CDR3 nucleotide sequence: TGTGCCAGCAGTTCCGATCCCCCGGGGACCCAGTACTTC.

This rearrangement joins TRBV12-3 or TRBV12-4 to TRBJ1-6, with 7 positions matching TRBD1. The CDR3 extends over 14 amino acids. V trimming: 6 bases; J trimming: 9 bases; junction bases outside the gene matches: 8. CDR3 amino acids: CASSPTGARSPLHF. The CDR3 DNA is TGTGCCAGCAGCCCTACAGGGGCCCGTTCACCCCTCCACTTT.

The table lists this clonotype with a few counts. The chain recombines TRBV5-1 with TRBJ1-6; no firm D call. Germline V CDR1 and CDR2: SGHRS, YFSETQ. This CDR3 comprises 12 residues. The V gene lost 7 bases and the J gene lost 9 bases, with 11 bases spanning the gap. CDR3 in DNA: TGCGCCAGCTCCTCCGTGGGTTCACCCCTCCACTTT. This encodes CASSSVGSPLHF.

J is TRBJ1-1 and V is TRBV18; D is uncertain. Germline loops: CDR1 KGHSH, CDR2 LQKENI. This CDR3 has 14 residues. V was shortened by 3 bases and J by 4 bases, with 12 bases between the two germline ends. The CDR3 region is CASSPAGFGTEAFF. For the CDR3, the DNA is TGTGCCAGCTCACCGGCGGGGTTTGGCACTGAAGCTTTCTTT.

This clonotype was recorded at least ten times. The chain carries TRBV7-8 and TRBJ2-1; D not certain. Germline loops: CDR1 SGHVS, CDR2 FQNEAQ. Trimming took off 1 base at V and 6 bases at J, with 10 bases between the two ends. The CDR3 runs 14 residues. CDR3 sequence reads: CASSLVSHSNEQFF. DNA of the CDR3: TGTGCCAGCAGCTTAGTGTCCCACAGCAATGAGCAGTTCTTC.